Included here is one TCR beta chain sequence, with context. It has no known antigen specificity. No clone much larger than this one lies a single base away; base qualities are absent. Each donor gave one peripheral blood draw, averaging roughly 120 mL, which was collected into heparinised tubes. A BD FACSAria II and a panel including CD45RO, CCR7, CD25, CD127, CD95 and CD27 were used to sort naive, central memory, regulatory and stem cell-like memory CD4+ T cells. All sorted populations exceeded 98% purity. Right away, PBMCs were isolated by Lymphoprep density gradient centrifugation and were stained directly, with no culture step. To minimize batch effects, samples were stained and sorted in pairs, one healthy donor with one patient per experiment. This record belongs to a study of beta chain features in type 1 diabetes (dated by TCRdb to 2016 to 2019). Some background on the complete study: Mean age, gender distribution, total cell number and subset yield were not different between patients and healthy donors. A total of roughly 98,000,000 sorted cells were examined across all samples, and RNA yield correlated strongly with the number of cells per subset. The study compared the TCRB repertoires of sorted circulating CD4+ T cell subsets in recently diagnosed type 1 diabetes patients with those in matched healthy donors. Regulatory and stem cell-like memory subsets were obtained from only 8 patients and roughly eight healthy donors, while naive and central memory subsets were obtained from all 30 or so donors.

Broader findings and caveats from the paper: HLA sub-analyses involved small numbers of individuals, so any influence of HLA type on TCRB rearrangement remained unresolved. At VDJ recombination sites, patients with type 1 diabetes made fewer insertions and deleted more nucleotides, a pattern implying thymic rearrangement abnormalities. Naive, central memory and regulatory TCRB repertoires appeared more similar among patients than among healthy donors. A moderate but significant shortening of TCRB CDR3 length was observed in type 1 diabetes patients in all four CD4+ subsets. Sequencing cDNA rather than genomic DNA could over-represent highly expressing activated cells, although activation and CD3 levels did not differ between groups. PCR may preferentially amplify shorter templates, but because patient and control samples were amplified and corrected together, any resulting skew would affect both groups equally.

The entire amount of isolated RNA was reverse transcribed using the High Capacity cDNA Reverse Transcription Kit, so the sequenced TCRB transcripts were expressed ones. Naive, central memory and regulatory T cell samples underwent deep immunoSEQ sequencing, averaging about 3.57 million total reads per sample. Sorted cells were lysed in RLT buffer, and RNA was extracted using DNase-treated RNeasy Micro or Mini kits according to cell number. Each cell subset was processed separately to prevent cross-contamination, with patient and healthy donor samples processed together. Using the immunoSEQ multiplex PCR, TCRB sequences were amplified from cDNA into 87-bp fragments spanning the CDR3 region. Sequencing of the amplicons was performed on the Illumina HiSeq platform. The study's processing was this. PCR bias was computationally corrected using synthetic template baselines, reads within Hamming distance 2 were collapsed, and singletons that could not be merged were discarded. By aligning reads against IMGT, V, D and J genes, CDR3 length, and insertions or deletions at six rearrangement sites were assigned. Within each subset, clonotype counts were normalized to the number of sorted cells before true diversity and Gini coefficients were calculated with the tcR R package. The overlap coefficient, calculated on TCRB nucleotide sequences, was used to measure repertoire sharing. Out-of-frame TCRB sequences from naive cells were analyzed to stand in for the pre-selection repertoire. This is the immuneACCESS table as TCRdb keeps it, with only in-frame sequences that have V and J called. A part of the clones is gone; compared with another copy, unresolved V genes explain less than half, and the rest is unexplained. The V and J calls and clone size are taken from that table; D and trimming were inferred from the DNA. For this sample the table gives a few hundred thousand clones, of which about 16% were detected only once. The leading ten clones occupy 0.019% of the sample.

This receptor was obtained from a young woman in good health. Input material: naive CD4+ T cells from blood. This sample's cell subset or site label indicates: true naive CD4+ T cells.

The CDR3 protein is CASSVSGAGDTDTQYF. The DNA reads as follows: TGTGCCAGCAGCGTCTCCGGTGCAGGGGATACAGATACGCAGTATTTT. Recombination connected TRBV9 to TRBJ2-3; the D gene is perhaps TRBD1, from 6 matching bases. In the germline V gene, CDR1 corresponds to SGDLS and CDR2 to YYNGEE. Its CDR3 holds 16 amino acids, cysteine through phenylalanine. CDR3 DNA only is kept here, 48 bases in frame from base 1. V is reduced by 2 bases and J by 3 bases, leaving a spacing of 16 bases between them.